A selection of T cell receptor beta chains follows, all from one sample in a study of blood T cell repertoires in COVID-19. TCRdb keeps only in-frame clones here, not all; method: immunoSEQ multiplex PCR. The sample has some 130,000 clones, around 86% seen once. The source material was peripheral blood. The receptors come from a woman aged 70-85 years with COVID-19, enrolled during active disease. CDR3s include the opening cysteine and the closing phenylalanine or tryptophan. The order of the fields is V gene, J gene, CDR3 protein.

V gene: TRBV30; J gene: TRBJ1-4; CDR3 protein: CAWSVSRGNEKLFF
V gene: TRBV25-1; J gene: TRBJ1-1; CDR3 protein: CASSAGQGVYTEAFF
V gene: TRBV30; J gene: TRBJ1-1; CDR3 protein: CAWSDMASTEAFF
V gene: TRBV7-2; J gene: TRBJ2-7; CDR3 protein: CASSQTGARSYEQYF
V gene: TRBV5-1; J gene: TRBJ1-6; CDR3 protein: CASSLTGQPNSPLHF
V gene: TRBV4-1; J gene: TRBJ1-3; CDR3 protein: CASSLQTGSGNTIYF
V gene: TRBV19; J gene: TRBJ2-5; CDR3 protein: CASSIGGGVETQYF
V gene: TRBV5-1; J gene: TRBJ2-3; CDR3 protein: CASMYGFGTDTQYF
V gene: TRBV5-1; J gene: TRBJ2-2; CDR3 protein: CASSSGLATRQGPGELFF
V gene: TRBV4-1; J gene: TRBJ1-1; CDR3 protein: CASSQRTGRNTEAFF
V gene: TRBV6-1; J gene: TRBJ1-5; CDR3 protein: CASSEATASNQPQHF
V gene: TRBV28; J gene: TRBJ1-5; CDR3 protein: CASSFPGNSDQPQHF
V gene: TRBV30; J gene: TRBJ2-7; CDR3 protein: CAWSLYPGTGAREQYF
V gene: TRBV28; J gene: TRBJ2-5; CDR3 protein: CASSPRQGKQETQYF
V gene: TRBV28; J gene: TRBJ1-2; CDR3 protein: CASSPTGHNYGYTF
V gene: TRBV19; J gene: TRBJ2-3; CDR3 protein: CASSIDFRDTQYF
V gene: TRBV19; J gene: TRBJ1-2; CDR3 protein: CASLRIGYGYTF
V gene: TRBV6-5; J gene: TRBJ1-2; CDR3 protein: CASSYREVNYGYTF
V gene: TRBV7-2; J gene: TRBJ1-6; CDR3 protein: CASSPTGGPASPLHF
V gene: TRBV5-1; J gene: TRBJ2-3; CDR3 protein: CASSATRWASLKADTQYF
V gene: TRBV10-3; J gene: TRBJ1-4; CDR3 protein: CAISGTDEKLFF
V gene: TRBV2; J gene: TRBJ1-2; CDR3 protein: CASSEERGGYTF
V gene: TRBV27; J gene: TRBJ1-1; CDR3 protein: CASSLRDQGFRAFF
V gene: TRBV4-2; J gene: TRBJ1-6; CDR3 protein: CASSQDGNRGTFGSPLHF
V gene: TRBV28; J gene: TRBJ2-2; CDR3 protein: CASRTGGTGELFF
V gene: TRBV5-1; J gene: TRBJ2-5; CDR3 protein: CASSPPFPAGGETQYF
V gene: TRBV27; J gene: TRBJ1-2; CDR3 protein: CASSLSVPRIYGYTF
V gene: TRBV5-5; J gene: TRBJ1-2; CDR3 protein: CASSWRRDRGSSNYGYTF
V gene: TRBV18; J gene: TRBJ2-5; CDR3 protein: CASSPNSGETQYF
V gene: TRBV28; J gene: TRBJ1-2; CDR3 protein: CASSFPTGTNYGYTF
V gene: TRBV18; J gene: TRBJ1-2; CDR3 protein: CASSPTGDGYGYTF
V gene: TRBV5-4; J gene: TRBJ2-5; CDR3 protein: CASSLKTSGQETQYF
V gene: TRBV5-8; J gene: TRBJ2-1; CDR3 protein: CASTRVDEQFF
V gene: TRBV7-9; J gene: TRBJ1-2; CDR3 protein: CASSLATLDGYTF
V gene: TRBV7-2; J gene: TRBJ1-6; CDR3 protein: CASSLGGQHYNSPLHF
V gene: TRBV3-1/TRBV3-2; J gene: TRBJ1-1; CDR3 protein: CASSHPGGNTEAFF